The source of this TCR beta chain is a study of shared clonotypes between healthy human individuals. TCRdb's copy holds only in-frame clones and misses some; the assay was immunoSEQ multiplex PCR. Counted here are millions of clones, more than 80% occurring once; the ten biggest clones make up 0.14%. The CDR3 contains 11 residues. Germline lookup yields CDR1 SQVTM and CDR2 ANQGSEA. Trimming took off 4 bases at V and 10 bases at J, with 11 bases between the two ends. The TCR sequence derives from a young man in good health. The V and J genes are TRBV29-1 and TRBJ2-1; D is unresolved. The sample comprised naive CD4+ T cells sorted from blood. Subset indicated: CD45RA+ positively selected. The CDR3 here is CSVGSPLEQFF. As DNA, the CDR3 is TGCAGCGTTGGCTCCCCGTTGGAGCAGTTCTTC.